Each of the 32 T cell receptor beta chains below was sequenced from the same sample in a study of blood T cell repertoires in COVID-19. Some clones are missing from TCRdb's copy, which holds only in-frame ones; the method was immunoSEQ multiplex PCR. The table lists 200,000 to 250,000 clones, around 86% of them singletons. Sequenced sample: peripheral blood. These receptors were taken from a woman aged 30 to 39 who had recovered from COVID-19.

V usage is TRBV5-1 and J usage is TRBJ2-2, with 9 bases identical to TRBD1. After removal of 0 bases from V and 5 bases from J, the junction contained 5 bases not matched to a gene. This CDR3 is 16 amino acids long. Germline assignment: CDR1 SGHRS and CDR2 YFSETQ. DNA of the CDR3: TGCGCCAGCAGCTTGGATTTGGGACAGGGAACCGGGGAGCTGTTTTTT. This sequence encodes CASSLDLGQGTGELFF.

The V and J genes are TRBV24-1 and TRBJ2-2; D is undetermined. Trimming removed 7 bases from V and 3 bases from J, with 8 bases in between. The germline gives CDR1 KGHDR, CDR2 SFDVKD. The CDR3 consists of 13 residues. This CDR3 is CATSAYYTGELFF. The CDR3 bases are TGTGCCACCAGCGCCTATTACACCGGGGAGCTGTTTTTT.

This clone was observed a handful of times. The J gene is TRBJ1-1, the V gene TRBV2; D not resolved. Trimming cost V 7 bases and J 0 bases, with 9 bases left between them. CDR3 length equals 13 residues. Germline CDR1 reads SNHLY; CDR2 reads FYNNEI. The CDR3 nucleotides are TGTGCCAGCAATCGACTTTTGAACACTGAAGCTTTCTTT. It encodes CASNRLLNTEAFF.

V usage is TRBV6-5 and J usage is TRBJ2-7; 8 bases fit TRBD1. J gave up 5 bases and V 9 bases, and 9 bases lay outside the gene matches. CDR3 length: 13 amino acids. In germline, CDR1 is MNHEY, CDR2 SVGAGI. CDR3 DNA: TGTGCCAGTCACCGGGACAGGCTTCACGAGCAGTACTTC. Residues: CASHRDRLHEQYF.

This chain connects TRBV27 to TRBJ2-2, with 9 nucleotides matching TRBD2. V dropped 2 bases and J dropped 4; count of bases not matched to a gene: 5. The CDR3 sequence is 16 residues long. Germline CDR1 MNHEY, CDR2 SMNVEV (reference sequence). CDR3 in amino acids: CASSLRLAGLTGELFF. CDR3 DNA sequence: TGTGCCAGCAGTTTAAGGCTAGCGGGGCTCACCGGGGAGCTGTTTTTT.

V is TRBV27 and J is TRBJ2-7, with 7 bases that match TRBD1. This CDR3 is 15 amino acids long. Germline trimming cut 5 bases from V and 6 bases from J; bases unmatched to any gene: 13. Looked up from germline, CDR1 is MNHEY and CDR2 is SMNVEV (reference sequence). This chain's CDR3 is CASSPDRSPIAEQYF. The CDR3 DNA reads TGTGCCAGCAGTCCGGACAGGTCCCCGATCGCCGAGCAGTACTTC.

The gene calls are TRBV7-8 and TRBJ1-2; the match to TRBD1 covers 9 bases. Germline CDR1 reads SGHVS; CDR2 reads FQNEAQ. The CDR3 runs to 16 residues. J gave up 4 bases and V 4 bases, and 10 bases lay outside the gene matches. CDR3 loop: CASSSLVRDRVYGYTF. CDR3 coding DNA: TGTGCCAGCAGCTCATTAGTTCGGGACAGGGTCTATGGCTACACCTTC.

This chain uses TRBV10-3 with TRBJ2-1; 9 bases match TRBD1. This CDR3 region has 13 residues. In germline, CDR1 is ENHRY, CDR2 SYGVKD. Germline trimming cut 10 bases from V and 2 bases from J; bases unmatched to any gene: 3. The CDR3: CATDRGTYNEQFF. Here the CDR3 DNA reads TGTGCCACCGACAGGGGGACCTACAATGAGCAGTTCTTC.

The chain's CDR3 is CSASGVGEHGNTIYF. The CDR3 nucleotides are TGCAGTGCTAGTGGTGTGGGAGAGCATGGAAACACCATATATTTT. This chain links TRBV20-1 with TRBJ1-3; D is undetermined. The CDR3 spans 15 residues. Trimming took 3 bases from V and 3 from J, leaving 15 bases between them. From germline, CDR1 is DFQATT and CDR2 SNEGSKA (reference sequence).

The genes are TRBV11-2 and TRBJ1-1; D not resolved. The CDR3 extends over 14 amino acids. Between the trimmed V and J ends, which lost 1 base and 0 bases, there was a span of 6 bases. The V gene's germline CDR1 is SGHAT and CDR2 FQNNGV. Here the CDR3 reads CASSLVGVNTEAFF. In DNA form, the CDR3 reads TGTGCCAGCAGCTTAGTCGGGGTGAACACTGAAGCTTTCTTT.

This clone was recorded only once. It may be a read error: a sequence one base away is much more abundant. The V and J genes are TRBV6-5 and TRBJ2-7, with 8 nucleotides matching TRBD1. Trimming removed 2 bases from V and 2 bases from J; junction bases left unmatched: 5. In germline, CDR1 is MNHEY, CDR2 SVGAGI. CDR3 size: 15 residues. The CDR3 here is CASSYAGTGAYEQYF. The CDR3 DNA reads TGTGCCAGCAGTTACGCCGGGACAGGCGCCTACGAGCAGTACTTC.

The chain carries TRBV6-5 and TRBJ1-6, with D possibly being TRBD1 (6 bases). Per germline, CDR1 MNHEY and CDR2 SVGAGI. The CDR3 runs to 14 residues. V dropped 6 bases and J dropped 9 bases, with 15 bases sitting between them. The CDR3, as DNA: TGTGCCAGCAGGCTCACAGGGCAACGTTCACCCCTCCACTTT. Amino acids: CASRLTGQRSPLHF.

V usage is TRBV25-1 and J usage is TRBJ2-6; maybe TRBD1 (5 bases). Germline CDR1 MGHDK, CDR2 SYGVNS. The ends were cut back, 6 bases at V and 1 base at J, with 16 bases in the middle. The CDR3 covers 17 residues. The CDR3 reads CASRAGPAASGANVLTF. The CDR3 region has the DNA TGTGCCAGCAGGGCAGGGCCCGCGGCGTCTGGGGCCAACGTCCTGACTTTC.

The chain recombines TRBV5-1 with TRBJ2-2; 7 bases match TRBD1. CDR1 and CDR2 (germline): SGHRS, YFSETQ. The CDR3 contains 14 residues. V trimming: 6 bases; J trimming: 3 bases; junction bases outside the gene matches: 5. This CDR3 is CASNKGADTGELFF. The CDR3 DNA reads TGCGCCAGCAATAAGGGGGCGGACACCGGGGAGCTGTTTTTT.

The rearrangement uses TRBV6-4 and TRBJ2-2; tentative D call: TRBD1 (6 bases). Per the germline V gene, CDR1 is MRHNA and CDR2 is SNTAGT. CDR3 length: 18 residues. Trimming left V 2 bases short and J 4 bases short, with 20 bases between. CDR3 residues: CASSDTLTTGLGTGELFF. In DNA form, the CDR3 reads TGTGCCAGCAGTGACACTTTGACCACAGGGTTGGGCACCGGGGAGCTGTTTTTT.

The chain uses TRBV4-1 and TRBJ2-1; 8 nucleotides match TRBD1. Germline V gene data show CDR1 as MGHRA and CDR2 as YSYEKL. CDR3 size: 15 residues. J lost 5 bases, V lost 4 bases, and 7 bases had no gene match. In nucleotides, the CDR3 is TGCGCCAGCAGCCCTTCCGGGGACAGGCACAATGAGCAGTTCTTC. Translating gives CASSPSGDRHNEQFF.

The chain employs TRBV11-3 and TRBJ2-1; 8 positions agree with TRBD2. The CDR3 extends over 15 amino acids. The germline V gene encodes CDR1 SGHNT and CDR2 YENEEA. The V segment lost 5 bases and the J segment 0 bases; nucleotides outside the gene matches: 3. CDR3 loop: CASSPGTSSYNEQFF. The DNA for the CDR3 is TGTGCCAGCAGCCCGGGGACTAGCTCCTACAATGAGCAGTTCTTC. The full variable domain, its missing parts supplied by reference TRBV11-3 and TRBJ2-1, is EAGVVQSPRYKIIEKKQPVAFWCNPISGHNTLYWYLQNLGQGPELLIRYENEEAVDDSQLPKDRFSAERLKGVDSTLKIQPAELGDSAVYLCASSPGTSSYNEQFFGPGTRLTVL.

V and J are TRBV12-3 or TRBV12-4 and TRBJ1-1, with 7 nucleotides matching TRBD1. The CDR3 has 13 amino acids. V lost 7 bases to trimming and J lost 5 bases; unmatched junction nucleotides: 7. CDR3 in amino acids: CASTRDSVTEAFF. As DNA, the CDR3 is TGTGCCAGCACGAGGGACAGTGTAACTGAAGCTTTCTTT.

The gene calls are TRBV9 and TRBJ1-6; no clear D. Trimming shortened V by 0 bases and J by 0 bases, and 7 bases separated the two germline ends. The germline gives CDR1 SGDLS, CDR2 YYNGEE. CDR3 length equals 16 residues. As DNA, the CDR3 is TGTGCCAGCAGCGTAGACGGTAGCTCCTATAATTCACCCCTCCACTTT. Protein product: CASSVDGSSYNSPLHF.

The chain employs TRBV13 and TRBJ2-7; a weak D match, TRBD2 (5 bases). Trimming pared 5 bases from V and 2 bases from J, leaving 10 bases between. Germline CDR1 PRHDT, CDR2 FYEKMQ (reference sequence). This CDR3 region has 13 residues. DNA of the CDR3: TGTGCCAGCAGCCCCGGGATGACCTACGAGCAGTACTTC. It yields the protein CASSPGMTYEQYF.

The chain employs TRBV5-4 and TRBJ2-5; unclear D gene. The CDR3 has 15 residues. The V end was cut by 2 bases, the J end by 7 bases, with 18 bases between. Germline V CDR1 and CDR2: SGHNT, YYREEE (reference sequence). The CDR3 DNA follows: TGTGCCAGCAGCTTTGGTTCTCAGAAGATTGTGACCCAGTACTTC. The encoded protein is CASSFGSQKIVTQYF.

The chain's CDR3 is CASSGPRGTEAFF. CDR3 coding DNA: TGTGCCAGTAGTGGACCCAGGGGGACTGAAGCTTTCTTT. This rearrangement joins TRBV19 to TRBJ1-1; 7 positions agree with TRBD1. CDR3 length: 13 residues. Trimming removed 5 bases from V and 5 bases from J; junction bases left unmatched: 5. Looked up from germline, CDR1 is LNHDA and CDR2 is SQIVND (reference sequence).

This clone showed up just once. The chain recombines TRBV11-2 with TRBJ2-1; no reliable D call. Looked up from germline, CDR1 is SGHAT and CDR2 is FQNNGV. This CDR3 has 11 residues. V lost 3 bases to trimming and J lost 9 bases, with 6 bases between them. CDR3 residues: CASSFEFEQFF. DNA for the CDR3: TGTGCCAGCAGCTTCGAGTTTGAGCAGTTCTTC.

This rearrangement joins TRBV19 to TRBJ1-5; the D gene is possibly TRBD1 (6 bases). The V end was cut by 3 bases, the J end by 2 bases, with 11 bases between. CDR1 is LNHDA and CDR2 is SQIVND in the germline V gene (reference sequence). CDR3 length equals 15 residues. The CDR3 protein is CASSITGLGNQPQHF. The CDR3 nucleotides are TGTGCCAGTAGTATTACAGGGCTGGGCAATCAGCCCCAGCATTTT.

J is TRBJ2-7 and V is TRBV5-1; 7 nucleotides align to TRBD1. CDR1 is SGHRS and CDR2 is YFSETQ in the germline V gene. The trim removed 8 bases at V and 2 bases at J, leaving 10 bases unmatched. The CDR3 consists of 14 residues. CDR3 residues: CARKDSGGPYEQYF. CDR3 sequence (DNA): TGCGCCAGAAAAGATTCAGGGGGACCCTACGAGCAGTACTTC.

The V and J genes are TRBV7-9 and TRBJ2-3; 10 nucleotides line up with TRBD2. Germline CDR1 reads SEHNR; CDR2 reads FQNEAQ (reference sequence). The CDR3 covers 15 residues. After removal of 2 bases from V and 4 bases from J, the junction contained 3 bases not matched to a gene. CDR3 region: CASSLTLAGSDTQYF. CDR3 DNA sequence: TGTGCCAGCAGCTTAACACTAGCGGGGTCAGATACGCAGTATTTT.

The chain joins TRBV6-6 to TRBJ1-2, with 7 bases aligning to TRBD1. After removal of 0 bases from V and 6 bases from J, the junction contained 4 bases not matched to a gene. The CDR3 covers 14 residues. Germline lookup yields CDR1 MNHNY and CDR2 SVGAGI (reference sequence). In nucleotides, the CDR3 is TGTGCCAGCAGTTACTCAAGTGGGACAGATGGCTACACCTTC. Translation: CASSYSSGTDGYTF.

V gene TRBV12-3 or TRBV12-4 combines with J gene TRBJ1-3; the D gene is possibly TRBD1 (5 bases). The ends were cut back, 5 bases at V and 7 bases at J, with 12 bases in the middle. CDR3 length equals 13 residues. CDR3 bases: TGTGCCAGCAGTCCCGCGGGGGTGAACACCATATATTTT. Translated, it gives CASSPAGVNTIYF.

The rearrangement uses TRBV19 and TRBJ2-2, with D perhaps TRBD2 (6 bases). The CDR3 has 15 residues. CDR1 is LNHDA, CDR2 SQIVND, per germline (reference sequence). Trimming cost V 4 bases and J 1 base, with 10 bases left between them. The CDR3 DNA sequence: TGTGCCAGTAGTAAGACTAGATTGAACACCGGGGAGCTGTTTTTT. Residues: CASSKTRLNTGELFF.

The chain couples TRBV5-6 to TRBJ2-7; 10 bases line up with TRBD2. V trimming: 3 bases; J trimming: 0 bases; junction bases outside the gene matches: 6. This CDR3 comprises 16 residues. The germline V gene has CDR1 SGHDT and CDR2 YYEEEE. CDR3 in amino acids: CASSYKLAGPSYEQYF. The CDR3 DNA reads TGTGCCAGCAGCTACAAACTAGCGGGGCCCTCCTACGAGCAGTACTTC.

This chain links TRBV6-5 with TRBJ2-3; 13 bases align to TRBD2. CDR3 length equals 14 residues. J gave up 6 bases and V 6 bases, and 3 bases lay outside the gene matches. CDR1 is MNHEY and CDR2 is SVGAGI in the germline V gene. CDR3 DNA sequence: TGTGCCAGCAGGACTAGCGGGGGGCCGGATACGCAGTATTTT. This translates into CASRTSGGPDTQYF.

The chain recombines TRBV19 with TRBJ1-1, with 7 bases matching TRBD1. CDR1 LNHDA and CDR2 SQIVND come from the germline V gene (reference sequence). J gave up 1 base and V 3 bases, and 5 bases lay outside the gene matches. CDR3 size: 15 residues. The CDR3, as DNA: TGTGCCAGTAGTATCAGGGGACAGCAGAACACTGAAGCTTTCTTT. Protein sequence: CASSIRGQQNTEAFF.